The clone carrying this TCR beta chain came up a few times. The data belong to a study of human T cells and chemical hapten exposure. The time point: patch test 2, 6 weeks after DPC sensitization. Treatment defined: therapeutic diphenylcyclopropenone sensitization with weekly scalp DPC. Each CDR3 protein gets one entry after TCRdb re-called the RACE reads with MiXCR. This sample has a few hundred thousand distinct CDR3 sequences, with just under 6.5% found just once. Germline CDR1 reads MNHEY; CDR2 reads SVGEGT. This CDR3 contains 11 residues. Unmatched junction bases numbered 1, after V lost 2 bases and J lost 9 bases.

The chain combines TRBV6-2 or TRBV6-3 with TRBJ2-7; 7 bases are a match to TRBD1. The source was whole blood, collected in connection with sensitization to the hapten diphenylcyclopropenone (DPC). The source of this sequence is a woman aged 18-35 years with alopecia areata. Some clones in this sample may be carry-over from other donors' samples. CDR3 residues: CASSYGTVQYF. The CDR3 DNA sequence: TGTGCCAGCAGTTACGGGACAGTGCAGTACTTC.